A single sample gave rise to the 11 T cell receptor beta chains below, sequenced in a study of OX40 agonist ivuxolimab in advanced cancers. Assay: immunoSEQ multiplex PCR; the TCRdb copy retains only in-frame clones and omits some. The sample contains roughly 76,000 clones, approximately 84% of which appear only once. The sequencing here drew on CD4+ or CD8+ T cells sorted from blood, taken in a trial of the OX40 agonist ivuxolimab. The receptors stem from an adult with an advanced solid tumor such as melanoma, head and neck, liver or kidney cancer.

This chain uses TRBV5-1 with TRBJ2-3; 14 bases are shared with TRBD2. The germline V gene has CDR1 SGHRS and CDR2 YFSETQ. The J segment lost 1 base and the V segment lost 3 bases, leaving 1 base of the junction unmatched. The CDR3 spans 16 residues. The CDR3 sequence: CASSWGLAGGTDTQYF. The DNA of the CDR3 is TGCGCCAGCAGCTGGGGACTAGCGGGGGGCACAGATACGCAGTATTTT.

This clone was recorded only once. CDR3: CASSITGQTLAKNIQYF. Written as DNA, the CDR3 is TGTGCCAGTAGTATAACGGGACAGACGCTAGCCAAAAACATTCAGTACTTC. The chain has TRBV19 and TRBJ2-4, with TRBD1 identical over 7 bases. CDR3 length equals 17 residues. V lost 2 bases, J lost 0 bases, and 7 bases stayed unmatched. CDR1 and CDR2 from the germline V gene are LNHDA and SQIVND (reference sequence).

This sequence joins TRBV14 and TRBJ2-5; unclear D gene. Trimming took 4 bases from V and 7 from J, leaving 16 bases between them. The germline CDR1 and CDR2 sequences are SGHDN and FVKESK. There are 14 residues in the CDR3. CDR3 nucleotides: TGTGCCAGCAGCCCTTCATGGGTACCAGGGACCCAGTACTTC. Protein: CASSPSWVPGTQYF.

V is TRBV7-9 and J is TRBJ2-1; 7 bases are a match to TRBD2. The junction had 13 bases not matched to a gene; V was cut back by 5 bases and J by 6 bases. This CDR3 has 16 amino acids. Germline V CDR1 and CDR2: SEHNR, FQNEAQ (reference sequence). The DNA for the CDR3 is TGTGCCAGCAGCCCCGCCGGGGGGAGGGCCCTCAATGAGCAGTTCTTC. Translating it yields CASSPAGGRALNEQFF.

This sequence joins TRBV7-8 and TRBJ1-5, with a possible D match to TRBD1 (6 bases). The CDR3 totals 17 residues. The V end was cut by 4 bases, the J end by 4 bases, with 20 bases between. Per germline, CDR1 SGHVS and CDR2 FQNEAQ. CDR3 sequence (DNA): TGTGCCAGCAGCTCGGGGGCAGGGCTCGTGGAAAATCAGCCCCAGCATTTT. It is translated as CASSSGAGLVENQPQHF. The complete variable domain, with remaining parts taken from reference TRBV7-8 and TRBJ1-5, reads GAGVSQSPRYKVAKRGQDVALRCDPISGHVSLFWYQQALGQGPEFLTYFQNEAQLDKSGLPSDRFFAERPEGSVSTLKIQRTQQEDSAVYLCASSSGAGLVENQPQHFGDGTRLSIL.

The V and J genes are TRBV7-9 and TRBJ2-7; D is ambiguous. The CDR3 has 15 amino acids. Between the trimmed V and J ends, which lost 5 bases and 3 bases, there was a span of 17 bases. Germline V CDR1 and CDR2: SEHNR, FQNEAQ (reference sequence). This chain's CDR3 is CASSPLAAVFYEQYF. The CDR3, as DNA: TGTGCCAGCAGCCCCCTGGCGGCCGTCTTCTACGAGCAGTACTTC.

The rearrangement joins TRBV5-6 to TRBJ2-5; 14 nucleotides line up with TRBD2. From germline, CDR1 is SGHDT and CDR2 YYEEEE. The CDR3 has 18 residues. The V gene end was trimmed by 3 bases and the J gene end by 4 bases; junction bases not matched to a gene: 11. CDR3 nucleotide sequence: TGTGCCAGCAGCTCCGGAACTGGACTAGCGGGAGGCGGAGAGACCCAGTACTTC. Protein: CASSSGTGLAGGGETQYF.

The chain couples TRBV11-2 to TRBJ2-3; no firm D call. Germline CDR1 and CDR2: SGHAT and FQNNGV. V lost 5 bases and J 0 bases, leaving 12 bases between the germline ends. The CDR3 extends over 15 amino acids. CDR3 sequence reads: CASSTRTASTDTQYF. The DNA for the CDR3 is TGTGCCAGCAGCACCCGGACGGCTAGCACAGATACGCAGTATTTT.

V usage is TRBV2 and J usage is TRBJ1-2; the D gene is possibly TRBD1 (5 bases). The CDR3 sequence is 13 residues long. V shed 7 bases and J shed 8 bases, with 17 bases lying between them. CDR1 is SNHLY and CDR2 is FYNNEI in the germline V gene. The CDR3 reads CASMWSGEKGYTF. As DNA, the CDR3 is TGTGCCAGCATGTGGTCGGGGGAGAAGGGCTACACCTTC.

V usage is TRBV10-3 and J usage is TRBJ2-1; D perhaps matches TRBD1 (5 bases). CDR3 length equals 11 residues. CDR1 and CDR2 from the germline V gene are ENHRY and SYGVKD. V dropped 10 bases and J dropped 9 bases, with 13 bases sitting between them. CDR3 sequence: CANGRDSEQFF. The CDR3 nucleotides are TGTGCCAATGGCCGCGACAGTGAGCAGTTCTTC.

The V gene is TRBV6-5, the J gene TRBJ2-4; 8 positions match TRBD1. CDR1 is MNHEY, CDR2 SVGAGI, per germline. The J segment lost 1 base and the V segment lost 2 bases, leaving 4 bases of the junction unmatched. This CDR3 is 16 amino acids long. The CDR3 DNA is TGTGCCAGCAGTTACCCGACAGGGGAGGCCAAAAACATTCAGTACTTC. It yields the protein CASSYPTGEAKNIQYF.